The 20 T cell receptor beta chains reported below all come from one sample, sequenced in a study of blood T cell repertoires in COVID-19. Produced via immunoSEQ multiplex PCR; TCRdb's table is partial and in-frame only. The repertoire has approximately 200,000 clones, around 80% of them found once; the top ten carry around 5.5%. The sequenced sample consisted of peripheral blood. The receptors originated from a woman aged 55-69 years who had recovered from COVID-19.

The chain has TRBV7-6 and TRBJ2-3, with 8 bases matching TRBD2. V was pared by 3 bases and J by 10 bases, with 15 bases of the junction left unmatched. The CDR3 extends over 16 amino acids. Per germline, CDR1 SGHVS and CDR2 FNYEAQ. CDR3 loop: CASSFVPAGAPSPQYF. CDR3 coding DNA: TGTGCCAGCAGCTTCGTGCCAGCGGGGGCCCCATCGCCGCAGTATTTT.

The rearrangement joins TRBV15 to TRBJ1-2; tentatively, D is TRBD1 (6 bases). CDR1 is LNHNV and CDR2 is YYDKDF in the germline V gene (reference sequence). The CDR3 has 16 residues. Trimming removed 3 bases from V and 4 bases from J, with 18 bases in between. In DNA form, the CDR3 reads TGTGCCACCAGCAGTTCCGGGACAACCTTAGTCTATGGCTACACCTTC. Translation gives CATSSSGTTLVYGYTF.

The chain links TRBV6-5 to TRBJ2-3, with D perhaps matching TRBD2 (5 bases). V lost 8 bases, J lost 1 base, and 13 bases lay in between. Germline CDR1 and CDR2: MNHEY and SVGAGI. The CDR3 contains 14 residues. CDR3 bases: TGTGCCAGCTTGACTACCCTGGGCACAGATACGCAGTATTTT. It codes for CASLTTLGTDTQYF.

This rearrangement joins TRBV6-1 to TRBJ2-7, with D unclear. Trimming took off 6 bases at V and 3 bases at J, with 18 bases between the two ends. The length of the CDR3 is 15 residues. Germline V gene lookup returns CDR1 MNHNS and CDR2 SASEGT. CDR3 sequence reads: CASRDRSTAFYEQYF. CDR3 nucleotides: TGTGCCAGCAGAGATCGGAGCACCGCCTTCTACGAGCAGTACTTC.

V and J are TRBV10-3 and TRBJ2-5; 10 positions match TRBD2. CDR3 size: 14 residues. Germline CDR1 reads ENHRY; CDR2 reads SYGVKD. Germline trimming cut 4 bases from V and 3 bases from J; bases unmatched to any gene: 2. Written as DNA, the CDR3 is TGTGCCATCAGTGGCACTAGCGGGGAAGAGACCCAGTACTTC. It codes for CAISGTSGEETQYF.

V usage is TRBV5-8 and J usage is TRBJ1-1; possibly TRBD1 for D (5 bases). The germline V and J ends were trimmed by 2 bases and 0 bases, with 8 bases remaining between them. There are 14 residues in the CDR3. From germline, CDR1 is SGHTS and CDR2 YDEGEE. The CDR3 DNA is TGTGCCAGCAGCTTCGACAGATTGAACACTGAAGCTTTCTTT. Translated, it gives CASSFDRLNTEAFF.

The rearrangement joins TRBV5-6 to TRBJ1-2, with 9 bases fitting TRBD1. In germline, CDR1 is SGHDT, CDR2 YYEEEE. CDR3 size: 15 residues. With V trimmed by 0 bases and J by 4 bases, 4 bases remained unmatched. CDR3 bases: TGTGCCAGCAGCTTGGTTACAGGGGGCATCTATGGCTACACCTTC. Translating gives CASSLVTGGIYGYTF.

This rearrangement joins TRBV2 to TRBJ1-2; 7 nucleotides align to TRBD1. Germline lookup yields CDR1 SNHLY and CDR2 FYNNEI. The CDR3 spans 14 residues. J lost 7 bases, V lost 6 bases, and 11 bases had no gene match. Here the CDR3 DNA reads TGTGCCAGCAGCAGCCGACAGGGCTCTGGTGGCTACACCTTC. This codes for CASSSRQGSGGYTF.

V gene TRBV7-9 combines with J gene TRBJ2-5; 11 bases match TRBD2. Germline CDR1 reads SEHNR; CDR2 reads FQNEAQ (reference sequence). The CDR3 runs 14 residues. The trim removed 8 bases at V and 8 bases at J, leaving 10 bases unmatched. CDR3 loop: CASARGTSGNTQYF. The CDR3, as DNA: TGTGCCAGCGCCCGCGGGACTAGCGGAAATACCCAGTACTTC.

This chain links TRBV7-2 with TRBJ2-5, with D maybe TRBD2 (5 bases). The CDR3 is 14 amino acids. Germline assignment: CDR1 SGHTA and CDR2 FQGNSA. V was trimmed by 2 bases and J by 1 base, leaving 8 bases between them. CDR3 bases: TGTGCCAGCAGCTTACAGAGGGTCCAAGAGACCCAGTACTTC. Translation: CASSLQRVQETQYF. The full variable domain, with the rest looked up from reference TRBV7-2 and TRBJ2-5, is GAGVSQSPSNKVTEKGKDVELRCDPISGHTALYWYRQSLGQGLEFLIYFQGNSAPDKSGLPSDRFSAERTGGSVSTLTIQRTQQEDSAVYLCASSLQRVQETQYFGPGTRLLVL.

The V call is TRBV15, the J call TRBJ1-5; D uncertain. V lost 6 bases and J lost 2, with 14 bases in between. This CDR3 region has 15 residues. CDR1 is LNHNV, CDR2 YYDKDF, per germline (reference sequence). CDR3 region: CATREPDGGNQPQHF. CDR3 DNA: TGTGCCACCAGGGAACCCGACGGGGGCAATCAGCCCCAGCATTTT. The full variable domain, with the rest looked up from reference TRBV15 and TRBJ1-5, is DAMVIQNPRYQVTQFGKPVTLSCSQTLNHNVMYWYQQKSSQAPKLLFHYYDKDFNNEADTPDNFQSRRPNTSFCFLDIRSPGLGDTAMYLCATREPDGGNQPQHFGDGTRLSIL.

This chain uses TRBV9 with TRBJ1-1, with TRBD1 matching over 8 bases. The CDR3 has 14 residues. Trimming cost V 4 bases and J 4 bases; bases outside gene matches: 6. Germline-derived CDR1 and CDR2 are SGDLS and YYNGEE. For the CDR3, the DNA is TGTGCCAGCAGCACGGACAGGGCCTCCACTGAAGCTTTCTTT. It encodes CASSTDRASTEAFF.

The sample holds one count of this clone. The chain is built from TRBV2 and TRBJ1-1, with a tentative D call TRBD1 (5 bases). The CDR3 length is 15 residues. Trimming shortened V by 2 bases and J by 1 base, and 11 bases separated the two germline ends. Looked up from germline, CDR1 is SNHLY and CDR2 is FYNNEI. The CDR3 nucleotides read TGTGCCAGCAGTGAAACGACAGCCCGGAACACTGAAGCTTTCTTT. Protein: CASSETTARNTEAFF.

The chain combines TRBV5-4 with TRBJ1-2; D may be TRBD1 (5 bases). Trimming pared 4 bases from V and 4 bases from J, leaving 23 bases between. Germline loops: CDR1 SGHNT, CDR2 YYREEE (reference sequence). The CDR3 length is 17 residues. In DNA, the CDR3 is TGTGCCAGCAGCAAAGGTGGGGAGGGGACCTGGGGCTATGGCTACACCTTC. Its protein is CASSKGGEGTWGYGYTF.

The V call is TRBV2, the J call TRBJ2-1; 13 positions match TRBD2. The CDR3 has 16 residues. Trimming at V came to 6 bases and at J to 9 bases, leaving 11 bases not matched to a gene. The germline V gene encodes CDR1 SNHLY and CDR2 FYNNEI. The CDR3, as DNA: TGTGCCAGCAGGGGGGCCGGGACTAGCGGGGCTGGTGAGCAGTTCTTC. It codes for CASRGAGTSGAGEQFF.

The table lists this clone with a count of one. J is TRBJ2-7 and V is TRBV27, with 9 bases that match TRBD2. V shed 5 bases, J shed 0 bases, and the junction held 8 bases outside the gene matches. Germline CDR1 is MNHEY and CDR2 is SMNVEV (reference sequence). The CDR3 runs 16 residues. Written as DNA, the CDR3 is TGTGCCAGCAGTCCGATAGCGGGGGACAGCTCCTACGAGCAGTACTTC. Residues: CASSPIAGDSSYEQYF.

The rearrangement joins TRBV9 to TRBJ1-2; the match to TRBD1 covers 12 bases. The CDR3 sequence is 16 residues long. The germline V gene has CDR1 SGDLS and CDR2 YYNGEE. V trimming: 3 bases; J trimming: 2 bases; junction bases outside the gene matches: 5. DNA for the CDR3: TGTGCCAGCAGCGCCGGGACAGGGGGCGGGAACTATGGCTACACCTTC. As protein: CASSAGTGGGNYGYTF.

The chain links TRBV3-1 (or the pseudogene TRBV3-2) to TRBJ2-3; D is perhaps TRBD1 (5 bases). Germline loops: CDR1 LGHDT, CDR2 YNNKEL (reference sequence). V was trimmed by 2 bases and J by 6 bases, leaving 15 bases between them. The CDR3 is made up of 15 amino acids. The CDR3 bases are TGTGCCAGCAGCCAAACACTCCCAGGGATGGATACGCAGTATTTT. Encoded protein: CASSQTLPGMDTQYF.

The V call is TRBV9, the J call TRBJ2-3, with 7 bases lining up with TRBD1. The length of the CDR3 is 16 residues. V trimming: 0 bases; J trimming: 2 bases; junction bases outside the gene matches: 6. Germline V lookup: CDR1 SGDLS, CDR2 YYNGEE. In DNA form, the CDR3 reads TGTGCCAGCAGCGTAGACGCAGGGGGACCCACAGATACGCAGTATTTT. Translated, it gives CASSVDAGGPTDTQYF.

Here the CDR3 DNA reads TGTGCCAGCACCTACGGGACAGGGGGTCAGCCCCAGCATTTT. Translating it yields CASTYGTGGQPQHF. The chain employs TRBV6-6 and TRBJ1-5; 11 nucleotides align to TRBD1. Trimming at V came to 7 bases and at J to 6 bases, leaving 5 bases not matched to a gene. The CDR3 has 14 residues. The germline V gene has CDR1 MNHNY and CDR2 SVGAGI (reference sequence).